Listed below are T cell receptor beta chains from one sample, sequenced in a study of blood T cell repertoires in COVID-19. Repertoires were generated with immunoSEQ multiplex PCR, while TCRdb's copy carries only in-frame clones and drops some. This repertoire shows more than 95,000 clones, around 85% found once; its top ten account for roughly 3.3%. The source material was peripheral blood. The receptors were gathered from a woman of 80 years or more with active or convalescent COVID-19. CDR3s include the opening cysteine and the closing phenylalanine or tryptophan. D genes are given only for firm matches. Only some rows state a clone size, as once, few, many or a class for expanded clones.

d_call | j_call | v_call | clone_size | cdr3_nt | cdr3_aa
TRBD2 | TRBJ2-7 | TRBV24-1 | NA | TGTGCCACCTCGACGGGAGGGAGAGAGCAGTACTTC | CATSTGGREQYF
TRBD1 | TRBJ1-2 | TRBV27 | few | TGTGCCAGCAGTGGACAGGTCGAGGGGGGTGGCTACACCTTC | CASSGQVEGGGYTF
TRBD2 | TRBJ2-1 | TRBV7-3 | NA | TGTGCCAGCAGCGCGGGGACTACCAATGAGCAGTTCTTC | CASSAGTTNEQFF
NA | TRBJ1-1 | TRBV5-4 | NA | TGTGCCAGCAGCCCGGGAGGTCAGCAGCTGGGGGTTACTGAAGCTTTCTTT | CASSPGGQQLGVTEAFF
TRBD1 | TRBJ2-1 | TRBV5-1 | NA | TGCGCCAGCAGCGTAAACAGGGGCCACAATGAGCAGTTCTTC | CASSVNRGHNEQFF
TRBD1 | TRBJ1-1 | TRBV6-2/TRBV6-3 | NA | TGTGCCAGCAGTTACCTGGACAGGGGAATGGCTTTCTTT | CASSYLDRGMAFF
TRBD1 | TRBJ1-2 | TRBV15 | NA | TGTGCCACCAGCAGGGACAGGGTCGGCTATGGCTACACCTTC | CATSRDRVGYGYTF
NA | TRBJ2-1 | TRBV30 | NA | TGTGCCTGGAGACGACTGGTAGCGGCCATCAATGAGCAGTTCTTC | CAWRRLVAAINEQFF
NA | TRBJ1-1 | TRBV5-1 | NA | TGCGCCAGCAGCTTAGGGGACTCAATTACGGAGGGAGCTTTCTTT | CASSLGDSITEGAFF
TRBD1 | TRBJ1-2 | TRBV5-1 | NA | TGCGCCAGCAGCCTATCACGCTTCGGACAGGGGCTCGATGGCTACACCTTC | CASSLSRFGQGLDGYTF
TRBD1 | TRBJ2-5 | TRBV19 | NA | TGTGCCAGTAGTAAGACAGGGCAAGAGACCCAGTACTTC | CASSKTGQETQYF
NA | TRBJ1-4 | TRBV15 | once | TGTGCCACCAGCAGAGTCGGGGATGGGGAAGCTAATGAAAAACTGTTTTTT | CATSRVGDGEANEKLFF
NA | TRBJ1-5 | TRBV24-1 | NA | TGTGCCACCAGTGACCGCAGGACACCCAGCAATCAGCCCCAGCATTTT | CATSDRRTPSNQPQHF
TRBD1 | TRBJ2-1 | TRBV27 | NA | TGTGCCAGCAGTCCGCGACCCGGGACAGGGGGCTTGGTTGAGCAGTTCTTC | CASSPRPGTGGLVEQFF
TRBD1 | TRBJ1-2 | TRBV28 | few | TGTGCCAGCAGTTTCACACAGGGGGTATTGTGGGGCTACACCTTC | CASSFTQGVLWGYTF
NA | TRBJ1-2 | TRBV7-5 | NA | TGTGCCAGAAGCCCGGTAGAACAGGGGTATTGTAGTTCCGGCTACACCTTC | CARSPVEQGYCSSGYTF
NA | TRBJ1-1 | TRBV10-3 | NA | TGTGCCATCAGTGAGTCGAGTGGAGGGGCGAACACTGAAGCTTTCTTT | CAISESSGGANTEAFF
TRBD1 | TRBJ2-5 | TRBV18 | NA | TGTGCCAGCTCACCTGCTACAGGGGGTGAAGAGACCCAGTACTTC | CASSPATGGEETQYF
NA | TRBJ1-5 | TRBV19 | NA | TGTGCCAGTAGTACTCCGGGATTGGGCATAAATCAGCCCCAGCATTTT | CASSTPGLGINQPQHF
NA | TRBJ2-1 | TRBV27 | NA | TGTGCCAGCAGTCTCTGGGGGCGCCATGAGCAGTTCTTC | CASSLWGRHEQFF
TRBD1 | TRBJ1-4 | TRBV5-1 | NA | TGCGCCAGCAGCGCCCCCGACAGGGATGGGTTTGGGAAACTGTTTTTT | CASSAPDRDGFGKLFF
NA | TRBJ2-4 | TRBV28 | NA | TGTGCCAGCAGTTTACTTACAGGGATAGCCAAAAACATTCAGTACTTC | CASSLLTGIAKNIQYF
NA | TRBJ1-4 | TRBV28 | NA | TGTGCCAGCAGGATAGGGAGGAGCCTTAATGAAAAACTGTTTTTT | CASRIGRSLNEKLFF
TRBD2 | TRBJ2-7 | TRBV20-1 | few | TGCAGTGCTAGTGGGACTAGCGGGAGGGCCTTCCAAGGGCAGTACTTC | CSASGTSGRAFQGQYF
TRBD1 | TRBJ2-7 | TRBV10-2 | NA | TGCGCCAGCAGTGCCCAGCGACAGGGTCCGTACGAGCAGTACTTC | CASSAQRQGPYEQYF
NA | TRBJ1-4 | TRBV5-1 | NA | TGCGCCAGCAGCCGTAGAGGGTCTACTAATGAAAAACTGTTTTTT | CASSRRGSTNEKLFF
NA | TRBJ2-2 | TRBV5-8 | NA | TGTGCCAGCAGCTTGGCACTAGCTGGTACGACCGGGGAGCTGTTTTTT | CASSLALAGTTGELFF
TRBD2 | TRBJ2-3 | TRBV5-4 | few | TGTGCCAGCAGCCCGAGAGCGGGAGGGGGCACAGATACGCAGTATTTT | CASSPRAGGGTDTQYF
NA | TRBJ1-4 | TRBV6-5 | NA | TGTGCCAGCATTGGAGGGTTGTTTGAAAAACTGTTTTTT | CASIGGLFEKLFF
NA | TRBJ1-1 | TRBV7-2 | NA | TGTGCCAGCAGCTATGGGGGGAGGGGTGAAGCTTTCTTT | CASSYGGRGEAFF